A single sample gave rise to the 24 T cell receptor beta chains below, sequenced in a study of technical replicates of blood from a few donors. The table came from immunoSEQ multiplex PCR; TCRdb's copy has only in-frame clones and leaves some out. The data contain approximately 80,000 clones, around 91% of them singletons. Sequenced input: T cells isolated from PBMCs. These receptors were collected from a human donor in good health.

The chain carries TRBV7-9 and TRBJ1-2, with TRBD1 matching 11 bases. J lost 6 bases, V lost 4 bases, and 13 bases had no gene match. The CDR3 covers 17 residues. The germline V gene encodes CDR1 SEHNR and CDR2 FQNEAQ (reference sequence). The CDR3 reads CASSSDWGDRGTDGYTF. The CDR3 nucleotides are TGTGCCAGCAGCTCGGATTGGGGGGACAGGGGGACCGATGGCTACACCTTC.

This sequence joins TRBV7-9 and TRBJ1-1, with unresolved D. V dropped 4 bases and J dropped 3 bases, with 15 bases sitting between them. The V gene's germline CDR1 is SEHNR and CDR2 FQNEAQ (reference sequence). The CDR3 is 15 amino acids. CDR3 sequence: CASSSIEFIDTEAFF. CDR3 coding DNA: TGTGCCAGCAGCTCTATAGAGTTCATCGACACTGAAGCTTTCTTT.

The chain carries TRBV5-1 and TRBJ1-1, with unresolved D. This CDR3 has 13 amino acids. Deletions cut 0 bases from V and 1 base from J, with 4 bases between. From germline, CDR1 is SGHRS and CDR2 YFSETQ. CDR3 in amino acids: CASSLAGNTEAFF. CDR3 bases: TGCGCCAGCAGCTTGGCAGGGAACACTGAAGCTTTCTTT.

The CDR3 sequence is CASRGQGDEKLFF. CDR3 coding DNA: TGTGCCAGCAGGGGACAGGGGGACGAAAAACTGTTTTTT. The chain recombines TRBV7-9 with TRBJ1-4; 11 positions match TRBD1. Germline V gives CDR1 SEHNR, CDR2 FQNEAQ (reference sequence). V dropped 6 bases and J dropped 8; count of bases not matched to a gene: 2. The CDR3 has 13 amino acids.

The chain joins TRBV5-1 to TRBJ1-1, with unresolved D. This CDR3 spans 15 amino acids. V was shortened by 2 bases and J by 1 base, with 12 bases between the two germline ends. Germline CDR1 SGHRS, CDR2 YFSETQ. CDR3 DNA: TGCGCCAGCAGCTTCCGGGCGGGCAGGAACACTGAAGCTTTCTTT. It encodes CASSFRAGRNTEAFF.

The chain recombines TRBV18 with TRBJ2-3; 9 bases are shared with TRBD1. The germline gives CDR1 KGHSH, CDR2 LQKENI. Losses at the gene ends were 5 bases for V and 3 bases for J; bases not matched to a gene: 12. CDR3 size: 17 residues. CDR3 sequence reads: CASSTDPGQGSTDTQYF. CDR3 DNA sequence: TGTGCCAGCTCAACTGATCCAGGACAGGGGTCGACAGATACGCAGTATTTT.

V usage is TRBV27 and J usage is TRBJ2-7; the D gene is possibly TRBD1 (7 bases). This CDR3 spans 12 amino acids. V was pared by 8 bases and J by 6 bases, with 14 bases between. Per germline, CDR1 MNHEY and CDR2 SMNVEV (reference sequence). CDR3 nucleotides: TGTGCCAGCCACCGACAGGGAGGCGAGCAGTACTTC. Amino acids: CASHRQGGEQYF.

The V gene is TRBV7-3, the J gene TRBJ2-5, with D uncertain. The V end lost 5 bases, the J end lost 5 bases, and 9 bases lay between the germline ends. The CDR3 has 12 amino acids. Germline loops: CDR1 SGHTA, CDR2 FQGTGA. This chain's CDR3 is CASSPNTETQYF. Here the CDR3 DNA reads TGTGCCAGCAGCCCGAACACGGAGACCCAGTACTTC.

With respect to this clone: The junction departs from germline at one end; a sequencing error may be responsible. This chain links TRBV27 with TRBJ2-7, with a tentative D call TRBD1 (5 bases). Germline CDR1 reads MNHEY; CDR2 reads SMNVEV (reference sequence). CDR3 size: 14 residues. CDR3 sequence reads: CASSRAHPPYEQYF. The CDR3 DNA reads TGCGCGTCCAGCAGGGCACATCCCCCCTACGAGCAGTACTTC.

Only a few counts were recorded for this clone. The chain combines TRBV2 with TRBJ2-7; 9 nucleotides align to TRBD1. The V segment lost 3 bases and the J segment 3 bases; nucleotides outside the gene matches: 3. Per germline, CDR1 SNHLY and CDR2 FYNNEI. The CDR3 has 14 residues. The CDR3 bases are TGTGCCAGCAGTGATGGGACAGGGAGCTACGAGCAGTACTTC. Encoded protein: CASSDGTGSYEQYF. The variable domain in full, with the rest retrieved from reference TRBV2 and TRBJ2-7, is EPEVTQTPSHQVTQMGQEVILRCVPISNHLYFYWYRQILGQKVEFLVSFYNNEISEKSEIFDDQFSVERPDGSNFTLKIRSTKLEDSAMYFCASSDGTGSYEQYFGPGTRLTVT.

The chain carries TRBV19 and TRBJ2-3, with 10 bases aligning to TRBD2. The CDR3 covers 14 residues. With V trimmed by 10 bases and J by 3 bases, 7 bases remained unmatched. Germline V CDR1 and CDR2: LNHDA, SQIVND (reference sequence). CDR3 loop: CATRSGRVTDTQYF. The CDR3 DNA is TGTGCCACCAGAAGCGGGAGGGTTACAGATACGCAGTATTTT.

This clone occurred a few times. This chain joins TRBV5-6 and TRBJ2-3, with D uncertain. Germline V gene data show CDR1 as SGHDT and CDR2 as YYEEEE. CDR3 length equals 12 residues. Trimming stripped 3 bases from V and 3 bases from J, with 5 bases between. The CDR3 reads CASSYSTDTQYF. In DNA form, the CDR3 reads TGTGCCAGCAGCTACTCGACAGATACGCAGTATTTT.

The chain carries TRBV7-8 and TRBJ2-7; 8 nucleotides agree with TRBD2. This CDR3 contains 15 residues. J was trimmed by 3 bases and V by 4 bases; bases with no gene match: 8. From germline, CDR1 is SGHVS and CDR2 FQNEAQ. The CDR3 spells CASSSPTSGRYEQYF. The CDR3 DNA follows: TGTGCCAGCAGCTCGCCCACTAGCGGACGCTACGAGCAGTACTTC.

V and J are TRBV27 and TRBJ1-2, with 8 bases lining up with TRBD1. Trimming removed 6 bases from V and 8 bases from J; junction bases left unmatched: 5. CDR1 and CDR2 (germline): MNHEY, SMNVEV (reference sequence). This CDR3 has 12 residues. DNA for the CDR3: TGTGCCAGCAGGAAACAGGGGGGCGGCTACACCTTC. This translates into CASRKQGGGYTF.

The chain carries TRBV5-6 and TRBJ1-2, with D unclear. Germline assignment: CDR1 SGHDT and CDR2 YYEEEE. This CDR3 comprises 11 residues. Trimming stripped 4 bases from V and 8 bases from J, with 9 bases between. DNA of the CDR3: TGTGCCAGCAGCCTGGGAGAGGGCTACACCTTC. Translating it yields CASSLGEGYTF.

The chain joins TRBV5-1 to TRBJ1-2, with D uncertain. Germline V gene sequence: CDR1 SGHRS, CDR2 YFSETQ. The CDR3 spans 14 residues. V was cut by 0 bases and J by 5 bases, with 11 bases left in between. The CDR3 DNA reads TGCGCCAGCAGCTTGGAAGCAGGCGATTATGGCTACACCTTC. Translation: CASSLEAGDYGYTF.

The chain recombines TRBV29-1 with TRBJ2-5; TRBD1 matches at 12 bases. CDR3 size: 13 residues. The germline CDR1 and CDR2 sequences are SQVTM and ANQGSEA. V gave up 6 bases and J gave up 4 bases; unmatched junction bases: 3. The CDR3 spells CSVGQGARETQYF. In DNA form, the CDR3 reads TGCAGCGTGGGACAGGGGGCGCGAGAGACCCAGTACTTC.

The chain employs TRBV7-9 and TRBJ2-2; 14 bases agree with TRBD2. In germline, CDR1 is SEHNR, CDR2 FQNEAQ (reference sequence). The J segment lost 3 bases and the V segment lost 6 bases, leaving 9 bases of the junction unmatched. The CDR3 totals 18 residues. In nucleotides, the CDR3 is TGTGCCAGCAGTCAGGGACTAGCGGGAGTTGAGTACACCGGGGAGCTGTTTTTT. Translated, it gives CASSQGLAGVEYTGELFF.

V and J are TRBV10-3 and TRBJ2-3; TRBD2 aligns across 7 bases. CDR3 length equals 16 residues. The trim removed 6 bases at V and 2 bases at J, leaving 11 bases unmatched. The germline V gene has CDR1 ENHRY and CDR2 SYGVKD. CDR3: CAISPEAAGYTDTQYF. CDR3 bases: TGTGCCATCAGCCCCGAGGCAGCGGGGTACACAGATACGCAGTATTTT.

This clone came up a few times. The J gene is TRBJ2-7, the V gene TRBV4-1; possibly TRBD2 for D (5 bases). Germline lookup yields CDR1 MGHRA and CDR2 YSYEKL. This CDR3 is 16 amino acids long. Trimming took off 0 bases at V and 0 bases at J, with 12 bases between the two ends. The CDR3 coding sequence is TGCGCCAGCAGCCAAGAGACGGGAAGGAGCTCCTACGAGCAGTACTTC. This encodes CASSQETGRSSYEQYF.

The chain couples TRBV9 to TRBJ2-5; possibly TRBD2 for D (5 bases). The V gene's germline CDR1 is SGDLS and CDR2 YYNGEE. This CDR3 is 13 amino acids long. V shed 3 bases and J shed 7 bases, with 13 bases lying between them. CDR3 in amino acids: CASSGSGGVTQYF. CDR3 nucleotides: TGTGCCAGCAGCGGGAGCGGCGGTGTGACCCAGTACTTC. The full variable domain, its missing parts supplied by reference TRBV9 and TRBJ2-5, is DSGVTQTPKHLITATGQRVTLRCSPRSGDLSVYWYQQSLDQGLQFLIQYYNGEERAKGNILERFSAQQFPDLHSELNLSSLELGDSALYFCASSGSGGVTQYFGPGTRLLVL.

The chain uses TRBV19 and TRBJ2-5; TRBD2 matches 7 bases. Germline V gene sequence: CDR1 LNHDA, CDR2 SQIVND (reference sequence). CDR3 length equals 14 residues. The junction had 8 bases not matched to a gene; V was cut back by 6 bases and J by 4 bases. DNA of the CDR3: TGTGCCAGTAGGGCTAAAGGCGGGAGAGAGACCCAGTACTTC. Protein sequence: CASRAKGGRETQYF.

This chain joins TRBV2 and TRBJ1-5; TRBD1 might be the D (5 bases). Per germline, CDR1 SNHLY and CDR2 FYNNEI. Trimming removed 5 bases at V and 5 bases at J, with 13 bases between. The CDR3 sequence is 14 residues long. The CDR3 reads CASSQGMGYQPQHF. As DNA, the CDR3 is TGTGCCAGCAGTCAGGGAATGGGGTATCAGCCCCAGCATTTT.

CDR3 DNA sequence: TGTGCCAGCGGGCGGGGGGCGGCAAATGAGCAGTTCTTC. This codes for CASGRGAANEQFF. The genes are TRBV6-1 and TRBJ2-1; 8 bases are a match to TRBD2. CDR3 length equals 13 residues. V was clipped by 8 bases and J by 7 bases; unmatched bases: 7. Germline CDR1 MNHNS, CDR2 SASEGT.